This T cell receptor beta chain derives from a study of cytomegalovirus exposure and HLA in healthy donors. With 60 Vbeta and 13 Jbeta primers, the PCR was carried out. Data came from immunoSEQ multiplex PCR; TCRdb stores just in-frame clones and leaves some out. The sample records 110,000 to 150,000 clones, about 64% being singletons. V lost 5 bases and J lost 3, with 14 bases in between. The CDR3 length is 14 residues. CDR1 MNHEY and CDR2 SMNVEV come from the germline V gene (reference sequence). J is TRBJ2-7 and V is TRBV27; D perhaps matches TRBD2 (5 bases). The specimen was PBMCs. The sequence derives from a man aged 60-69 years in good health and CMV-seronegative. CDR3 coding DNA: TGTGCCAGCAGTCTAACCCTCCGGGACTACGAGCAGTACTTC. Translating it yields CASSLTLRDYEQYF.